The entry below gives a single T cell receptor (beta chain) sequence along with its context. The target antigen is unknown. This entry belongs to a study of PD-1 blockade in mismatch repair-deficient tumors. Study details: All were previously treated, progressing patients with about 12 mismatch repair-deficient cancer types. Study outcomes and limitations: Rapid post-treatment expansion, then contraction, generally preceding radiologic response, marked tumor-resident clones.

Noted time point: roughly 11-day in vitro stimulation with candidate neoantigen peptide 6. Each of about seven ELISpot-reactive candidate peptides was used for approximately 10-day stimulation. Measured with immunoSEQ multiplex PCR; TCRdb has only the in-frame clones, and not every one. The sample lists about 14,000 clones, about 85% occurring once. The sequencing used cells cultured in vitro, collected from a patient treated with pembrolizumab. The receptor was isolated from an adult with mismatch repair-deficient cancer.

The CDR3 DNA follows: TGTGCCAGCAGCTTAGGCCGGAGCCAAAATGAGCAGTTCTTC. Protein: CASSLGRSQNEQFF. This rearrangement joins TRBV13 to TRBJ2-1; D is unresolved. CDR1 is PRHDT, CDR2 FYEKMQ, per germline (reference sequence). This CDR3 region has 14 residues. V was pared by 0 bases and J by 7 bases, with 10 bases between.